The T cell receptor (beta chain) described here comes from a study of blood T cell repertoires in COVID-19. Overall study context: There were acute and convalescent COVID-19 samples, and they came from the United States, Italy and Spain. In each case, the material was cDNA or gDNA derived from T cells, B-cell-depleted T cells, or PBMCs.

Original methodology: Amplification of reference gene primers was used by the study to estimate nucleated cell counts. Method: immunoSEQ multiplex PCR; TCRdb's copy keeps in-frame clones and lacks some. V, J and clone size are those of that table, while D and trimming were read from the DNA. Among approximately 220,000 clones listed, approximately 83% were seen once. V was clipped by 1 base and J by 1 base, with 14 bases between them. Germline loops: CDR1 SGHRS, CDR2 YFSETQ. The CDR3 consists of 16 residues. This sequence originates from a woman aged 40 to 50 with active or convalescent COVID-19. Sequenced sample: peripheral blood. The rearrangement uses TRBV5-1 and TRBJ1-1; the D is unclear. The CDR3 protein is CASSLRSDTRNTEAFF. In nucleotides, the CDR3 is TGCGCCAGCAGCTTGCGGTCAGACACGAGGAACACTGAAGCTTTCTTT. The full variable domain, with the rest looked up from reference TRBV5-1 and TRBJ1-1, is KAGVTQTPRYLIKTRGQQVTLSCSPISGHRSVSWYQQTPGQGLQFLFEYFSETQRNKGNFPGRFSGRQFSNSRSEMNVSTLELGDSALYLCASSLRSDTRNTEAFFGQGTRLTVV.